Each of the 23 T cell receptor beta chains below was sequenced from the same sample in a study of cytomegalovirus exposure and HLA in healthy donors. The PCR was carried out with 60 Vbeta primers and 13 Jbeta primers. The data were produced by immunoSEQ multiplex PCR, yet TCRdb's version contains in-frame clones alone and is incomplete. This table has under 110,000 clones, roughly 76% appearing once. The sample taken for sequencing was PBMCs. The receptors shown here come from a woman aged 45-59 years in good health and CMV-seropositive.

The chain is built from TRBV9 and TRBJ2-7; D might be TRBD2 (6 bases). V was pared by 4 bases and J by 0 bases, with 14 bases between. Germline V gene data show CDR1 as SGDLS and CDR2 as YYNGEE. The CDR3 sequence is 15 residues long. The CDR3 DNA reads TGTGCCAGCAGCCTCAGTGGGGGGAGCTCCTACGAGCAGTACTTC. Its translation is CASSLSGGSSYEQYF.

This clone came up a few times. Compared with germline, one end of the junction differs, possibly owing to a read error. The chain employs TRBV7-7 and TRBJ1-1; unclear D gene. Germline assignment: CDR1 SSHAT and CDR2 FNYEAQ (reference sequence). The CDR3 totals 13 residues. CDR3 residues: CASSLGLRTEAFF. CDR3 nucleotide sequence: TGTGCTAGCAGCTTAGGTTTGAGGACTGAAGCTTTCTTT.

The rearrangement uses TRBV28 and TRBJ1-4, with 7 bases identical to TRBD1. The CDR3 sequence is 16 residues long. Germline CDR1 reads MDHEN; CDR2 reads SYDVKM. V lost 3 bases and J lost 5; bases outside the gene matches: 9. The CDR3: CASSFLGGSINEKLFF. Written as DNA, the CDR3 is TGTGCCAGCAGTTTTTTAGGGGGCAGCATAAATGAAAAACTGTTTTTT.

The chain has TRBV15 and TRBJ2-1; 8 bases are shared with TRBD2. The CDR3 spans 13 residues. The V gene end was trimmed by 6 bases and the J gene end by 6 bases; junction bases not matched to a gene: 4. CDR1 LNHNV and CDR2 YYDKDF come from the germline V gene (reference sequence). CDR3 DNA sequence: TGTGCCACCAGTAACGGGACTAGCAATGAGCAGTTCTTC. Residues: CATSNGTSNEQFF.

The rearrangement links TRBV10-3 to TRBJ1-1, with TRBD1 matching 7 bases. CDR3 size: 15 residues. The J segment lost 6 bases and the V segment lost 5 bases, leaving 12 bases of the junction unmatched. Germline V lookup: CDR1 ENHRY, CDR2 SYGVKD. CDR3 in amino acids: CAISLRQGTGSEAFF. The CDR3 DNA reads TGTGCCATCAGTCTCCGACAGGGAACGGGGTCTGAAGCTTTCTTT.

This clone was picked up one time. V is TRBV2 and J is TRBJ2-5; maybe TRBD2 (7 bases). This CDR3 contains 13 residues. Germline loops: CDR1 SNHLY, CDR2 FYNNEI. Trimming took off 8 bases at V and 4 bases at J, with 14 bases between the two ends. The CDR3 region is CASRGGPPETQYF. Written as DNA, the CDR3 is TGTGCCAGCCGCGGGGGCCCCCCAGAGACCCAGTACTTC. Full variable domain (rest looked up from reference TRBV2 and TRBJ2-5): EPEVTQTPSHQVTQMGQEVILRCVPISNHLYFYWYRQILGQKVEFLVSFYNNEISEKSEIFDDQFSVERPDGSNFTLKIRSTKLEDSAMYFCASRGGPPETQYFGPGTRLLVL.

In this sample, this clone turned up once. One junction end does not reproduce the germline sequence, and a read error may be involved. The chain combines TRBV7-9 with TRBJ1-5, with 9 nucleotides matching TRBD1. The CDR3 runs to 14 residues. CDR1 SEHNR and CDR2 FQNEAQ come from the germline V gene (reference sequence). As DNA, the CDR3 is TGTTCCAGCAGCCGGGGACAGGGATATCAGCCCCAGCATTTT. The encoded protein is CSSSRGQGYQPQHF.

V usage is TRBV11-1 and J usage is TRBJ1-2; no clear D gene. CDR1 SGHAT and CDR2 FQDESV come from the germline V gene (reference sequence). Deletions cut 5 bases from V and 5 bases from J, with 12 bases between. This CDR3 spans 13 amino acids. In DNA, the CDR3 is TGTGCCAGCAGCGAACCTGAGCCTTATGGCTACACCTTC. Protein sequence: CASSEPEPYGYTF.

This clone was found a few times. The CDR3 protein is CASSLASMNTEAFF. As DNA, the CDR3 is TGCGCCAGCAGCTTGGCCAGTATGAACACTGAAGCTTTCTTT. This rearrangement joins TRBV5-1 to TRBJ1-1; no definite D call. The V gene lost 0 bases and the J gene lost 0 bases, with 6 bases spanning the gap. The germline gives CDR1 SGHRS, CDR2 YFSETQ. The CDR3 contains 14 residues.

The rearrangement links TRBV7-9 to TRBJ2-1, with 10 bases matching TRBD2. Germline values: CDR1 SEHNR, CDR2 FQNEAQ (reference sequence). The V gene end was trimmed by 5 bases and the J gene end by 8 bases; junction bases not matched to a gene: 9. This CDR3 spans 15 amino acids. The CDR3 DNA reads TGTGCCAGCAGCCCCCTAGCGGGGGAAAACCATGAGCAGTTCTTC. Amino acid sequence: CASSPLAGENHEQFF.

J is TRBJ2-3 and V is TRBV6-5, with a possible D match to TRBD2 (6 bases). The germline gives CDR1 MNHEY, CDR2 SVGAGI. Trimming left V 3 bases short and J 2 bases short, with 12 bases between. The CDR3 runs 15 residues. CDR3 nucleotides: TGTGCCAGCAGTTATTCGGGGGAGTTCACAGATACGCAGTATTTT. Translating it yields CASSYSGEFTDTQYF.

This clone was counted a single time. V and J are TRBV7-9 and TRBJ2-2; 7 nucleotides match TRBD2. The V segment lost 1 base and the J segment 10 bases; nucleotides outside the gene matches: 12. The germline V gene has CDR1 SEHNR and CDR2 FQNEAQ (reference sequence). The CDR3 has 16 amino acids. CDR3: CASSLVVGGGPVELFF. DNA of the CDR3: TGTGCCAGCAGCTTAGTGGTCGGCGGGGGTCCTGTGGAGCTGTTTTTT.

The chain recombines TRBV7-2 with TRBJ2-5, with 8 bases fitting TRBD2. J was trimmed by 2 bases and V by 2 bases; bases with no gene match: 7. Germline V gene sequence: CDR1 SGHTA, CDR2 FQGNSA. The CDR3 runs 16 residues. The CDR3 here is CASSLSWRGAQETQYF. The CDR3 nucleotides are TGTGCCAGCAGCTTAAGCTGGCGGGGGGCTCAAGAGACCCAGTACTTC.

The chain has TRBV9 and TRBJ2-3; 7 positions match TRBD1. The germline gives CDR1 SGDLS, CDR2 YYNGEE. This CDR3 spans 15 amino acids. The V segment lost 3 bases and the J segment 3 bases; nucleotides outside the gene matches: 7. CDR3 coding DNA: TGTGCCAGCAGCGCGACAGGGCGAGAGACAGATACGCAGTATTTT. The encoded protein is CASSATGRETDTQYF.

The V and J genes are TRBV29-1 and TRBJ1-1; D uncertain. In germline, CDR1 is SQVTM, CDR2 ANQGSEA. V shed 5 bases and J shed 0 bases, with 4 bases lying between them. This CDR3 comprises 11 residues. The CDR3 loop reads CSVPMNTEAFF. The CDR3 region has the DNA TGCAGCGTTCCAATGAACACTGAAGCTTTCTTT.

The chain carries TRBV6-5 and TRBJ1-4; 7 positions agree with TRBD1. The V gene's germline CDR1 is MNHEY and CDR2 SVGAGI. CDR3 size: 13 residues. Trimming cost V 0 bases and J 8 bases; bases outside gene matches: 0. The CDR3 DNA is TGTGCCAGCAGTTACTCGACAGGGGAAAAACTGTTTTTT. Encoded protein: CASSYSTGEKLFF.

The chain combines TRBV30 with TRBJ2-3; TRBD2 is a possible D gene (7 bases). The CDR3 is 14 residues long. The V end lost 1 base, the J end lost 7 bases, and 15 bases lay between the germline ends. Germline assignment: CDR1 GTSNPN and CDR2 SVGIG (reference sequence). The CDR3 loop is CAWSGGRGAHTQYF. The DNA of the CDR3 is TGTGCCTGGAGTGGAGGACGGGGGGCACATACGCAGTATTTT.

V usage is TRBV7-9 and J usage is TRBJ2-1, with TRBD1 identical over 7 bases. Germline values: CDR1 SEHNR, CDR2 FQNEAQ (reference sequence). V shed 4 bases and J 4 bases; nucleotides not matched to a gene: 13. The CDR3 is made up of 17 amino acids. CDR3 bases: TGTGCCAGCAGCTCCTTAGGGCAGGGGGTGGGTTACAATGAGCAGTTCTTC. It yields the protein CASSSLGQGVGYNEQFF. The full variable domain, with the rest looked up from reference TRBV7-9 and TRBJ2-1, is DTGVSQNPRHKITKRGQNVTFRCDPISEHNRLYWYRQTLGQGPEFLTYFQNEAQLEKSRLLSDRFSAERPKGSFSTLEIQRTEQGDSAMYLCASSSLGQGVGYNEQFFGPGTRLTVL.

The CDR3 DNA is TGTGCCACCGGGGACAGGCTTAACTATGGCTACACCTTC. Its translation is CATGDRLNYGYTF. The V and J genes are TRBV15 and TRBJ1-2, with 8 positions matching TRBD1. The CDR3 has 13 amino acids. Trimming at V came to 8 bases and at J to 1 base, leaving 3 bases not matched to a gene. CDR1 is LNHNV, CDR2 YYDKDF, per germline (reference sequence).

The V call is TRBV2, the J call TRBJ1-5; D unclear. Deletions cut 4 bases from V and 0 bases from J, with 10 bases between. Germline V gene lookup returns CDR1 SNHLY and CDR2 FYNNEI. The CDR3 loop spans 15 amino acids. The CDR3 here is CASSVGSLSNQPQHF. For the CDR3, the DNA is TGTGCCAGCAGTGTGGGCAGCCTTAGCAATCAGCCCCAGCATTTT.

The J gene is TRBJ1-3, the V gene TRBV6-1; a possible D gene is TRBD1 (6 bases). The CDR3 is 15 amino acids. Trimming took 6 bases from V and 0 from J, leaving 12 bases between them. Germline CDR1 reads MNHNS; CDR2 reads SASEGT. In DNA, the CDR3 is TGTGCCAGCAGAACCGGGACACCCTCTGGAAACACCATATATTTT. It translates to CASRTGTPSGNTIYF.

V is TRBV7-8 and J is TRBJ2-1, with 11 bases that match TRBD2. The V segment lost 0 bases and the J segment 6 bases; nucleotides outside the gene matches: 4. Germline CDR1 SGHVS, CDR2 FQNEAQ. This CDR3 spans 16 amino acids. In nucleotides, the CDR3 is TGTGCCAGCAGCTTAGCGAGCCTAGCGGGGGGCAATGAGCAGTTCTTC. Protein product: CASSLASLAGGNEQFF.

J is TRBJ1-1 and V is TRBV13, with a weak D call TRBD1 (5 bases). The V end lost 4 bases, the J end lost 2 bases, and 23 bases lay between the germline ends. Germline CDR1 is PRHDT and CDR2 is FYEKMQ (reference sequence). The CDR3 covers 18 residues. The CDR3 nucleotides read TGTGCCAGCAGCTCTATGTCAGGGCATAGCTCGATTAACACTGAAGCTTTCTTT. This codes for CASSSMSGHSSINTEAFF.